This T cell receptor (beta chain) was found in a study of patients and donors after allogeneic stem cell transplantation. CDR1 is SEHNR, CDR2 FQNEAQ, per germline (reference sequence). Trimming cost V 10 bases and J 2 bases, with 3 bases left between them. CDR3 length: 10 residues. Each CDR3 protein is one row after TCRdb ran MiXCR on the RT-PCR reads. The table includes under 170,000 distinct CDR3 sequences, over 30% detected once. Source material: blood, either unsorted or a sorted T cell fraction (not recorded which). The receptor was derived from a human donor who was either an allogeneic HSCT recipient or a stem cell or donor lymphocyte infusion donor (not recorded which). It is not recorded whose cells these are; they may come from a transplant donor. The gene calls are TRBV7-9 and TRBJ2-1, with unresolved D. The CDR3 sequence is CATAYNEQFF. DNA for the CDR3: TGTGCCACCGCCTACAATGAGCAGTTCTTC.